The present T cell receptor (beta chain) was sequenced within a study of shared clonotypes between healthy human individuals. General study points: Owing to a small donor count, the genetic and exposure-history diversity represented was limited. Apart from blood, nothing was sampled; tissue repertoires likely differ.

Turning to this clone: Its antigen remains unknown.

TCRdb keeps only in-frame clones here, not all; method: immunoSEQ multiplex PCR. The sample consists of fewer than 650,000 clones, 70% to 80% of them appearing once. The sample comprised PBMCs. The origin of this receptor is a woman aged 40 to 50 in good health. Some clones in this sample may be carry-over from other donors' samples.

Here the CDR3 reads CASSPWERISGRDSYEQYF. The CDR3 region has the DNA TGTGCCAGCTCACCTTGGGAACGGATAAGCGGGAGGGACTCCTACGAGCAGTACTTC. The chain employs TRBV18 and TRBJ2-7; 10 nucleotides line up with TRBD2. The CDR3 runs to 19 residues. V gave up 3 bases and J gave up 0 bases; unmatched junction bases: 14. Germline V CDR1 and CDR2: KGHSH, LQKENI.